The TCR beta chain under discussion was sequenced for a study of blood T cell repertoires in COVID-19. Profiled with immunoSEQ multiplex PCR; TCRdb holds only in-frame clones, not every one. The data show about 200,000 clones, with approximately 87% seen just once and 0.75% to 0.95% held by the top ten. The V end was cut by 4 bases, the J end by 3 bases, with 10 bases between. CDR3 size: 14 residues. Germline V gene lookup returns CDR1 SGHTA and CDR2 FQGTGA. Sequencing input: peripheral blood. The sequence was obtained from a woman aged 70-85 years with acute or convalescent COVID-19. The J gene is TRBJ2-1, the V gene TRBV7-3; maybe TRBD2 (6 bases). CDR3 nucleotides: TGTGCCAGCAGCTCAGATAGCGGCTACAATGAGCAGTTCTTC. It translates to CASSSDSGYNEQFF.